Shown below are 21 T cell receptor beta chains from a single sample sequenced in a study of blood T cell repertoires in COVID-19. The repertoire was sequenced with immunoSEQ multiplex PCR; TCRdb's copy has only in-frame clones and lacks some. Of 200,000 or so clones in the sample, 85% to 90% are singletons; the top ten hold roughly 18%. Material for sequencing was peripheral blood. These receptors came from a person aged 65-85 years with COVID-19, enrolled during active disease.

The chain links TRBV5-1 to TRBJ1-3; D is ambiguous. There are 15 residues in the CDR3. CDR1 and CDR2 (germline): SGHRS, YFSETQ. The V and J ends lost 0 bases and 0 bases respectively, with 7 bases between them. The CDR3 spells CASSLDFVSGNTIYF. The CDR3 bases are TGCGCCAGCAGCTTGGACTTCGTCTCTGGAAACACCATATATTTT.

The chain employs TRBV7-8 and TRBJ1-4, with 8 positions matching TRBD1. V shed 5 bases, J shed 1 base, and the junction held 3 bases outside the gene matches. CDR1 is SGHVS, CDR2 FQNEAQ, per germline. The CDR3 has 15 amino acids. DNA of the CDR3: TGTGCCAGCAGCCCAGGGGGCGGAACTAATGAAAAACTGTTTTTT. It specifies CASSPGGGTNEKLFF.

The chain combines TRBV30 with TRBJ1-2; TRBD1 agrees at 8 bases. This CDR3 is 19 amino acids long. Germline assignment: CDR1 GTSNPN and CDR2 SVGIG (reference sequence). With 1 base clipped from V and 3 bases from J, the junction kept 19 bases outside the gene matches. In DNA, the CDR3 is TGTGCCTGGAGTGCTGGGGATTTCCGGGACAGGACGAGTGACTATGGCTACACCTTC. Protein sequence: CAWSAGDFRDRTSDYGYTF.

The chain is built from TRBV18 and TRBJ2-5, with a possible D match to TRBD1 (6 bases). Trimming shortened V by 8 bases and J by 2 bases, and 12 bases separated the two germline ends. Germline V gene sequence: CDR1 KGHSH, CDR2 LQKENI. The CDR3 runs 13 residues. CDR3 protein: CASTRGKQETQYF. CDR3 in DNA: TGTGCCAGCACCAGGGGCAAACAAGAGACCCAGTACTTC.

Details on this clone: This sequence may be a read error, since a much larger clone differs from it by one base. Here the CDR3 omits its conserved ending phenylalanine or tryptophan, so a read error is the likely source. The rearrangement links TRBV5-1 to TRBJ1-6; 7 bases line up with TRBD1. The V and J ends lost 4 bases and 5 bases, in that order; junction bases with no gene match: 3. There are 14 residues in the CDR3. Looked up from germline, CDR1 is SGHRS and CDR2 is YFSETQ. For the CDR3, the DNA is TGCGCCAGCAGCGTGGGACAGAATAATTCACCCCTCCACCTT. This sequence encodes CASSVGQNNSPLHL.

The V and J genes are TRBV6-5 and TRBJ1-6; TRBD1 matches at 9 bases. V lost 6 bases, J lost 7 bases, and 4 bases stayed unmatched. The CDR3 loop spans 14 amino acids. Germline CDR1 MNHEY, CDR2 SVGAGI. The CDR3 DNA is TGTGCCAGCAGCACCGGGACAGGGAATTCACCCCTCCACTTT. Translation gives CASSTGTGNSPLHF.

CDR3 nucleotide sequence: TGTGCCATCAGGGGGCTAGTTGACAATGAGCAGTTCTTC. It translates to CAIRGLVDNEQFF. The chain employs TRBV10-3 and TRBJ2-1; D perhaps matches TRBD1 (5 bases). The ends were cut back, 6 bases at V and 5 bases at J, with 11 bases in the middle. There are 13 residues in the CDR3. CDR1 is ENHRY, CDR2 SYGVKD, per germline.

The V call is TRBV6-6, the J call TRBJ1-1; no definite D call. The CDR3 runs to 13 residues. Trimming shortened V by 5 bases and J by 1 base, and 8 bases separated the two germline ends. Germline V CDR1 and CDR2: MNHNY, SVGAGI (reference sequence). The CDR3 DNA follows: TGTGCCAGCAGTCACTTACAGAACACTGAAGCTTTCTTT. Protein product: CASSHLQNTEAFF.

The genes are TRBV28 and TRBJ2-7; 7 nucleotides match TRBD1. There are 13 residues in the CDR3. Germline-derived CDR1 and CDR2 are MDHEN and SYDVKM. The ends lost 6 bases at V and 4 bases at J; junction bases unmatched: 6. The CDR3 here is CASSRQGRYEQYF. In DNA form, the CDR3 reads TGTGCCAGCAGCCGACAGGGCCGTTACGAGCAGTACTTC.

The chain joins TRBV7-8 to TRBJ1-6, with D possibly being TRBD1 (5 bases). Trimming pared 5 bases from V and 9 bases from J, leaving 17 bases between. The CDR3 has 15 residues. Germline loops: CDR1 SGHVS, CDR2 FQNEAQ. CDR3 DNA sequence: TGTGCCAGCAGCCAAAGGGTCCAGGGTTTTTCACCCCTCCACTTT. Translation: CASSQRVQGFSPLHF.

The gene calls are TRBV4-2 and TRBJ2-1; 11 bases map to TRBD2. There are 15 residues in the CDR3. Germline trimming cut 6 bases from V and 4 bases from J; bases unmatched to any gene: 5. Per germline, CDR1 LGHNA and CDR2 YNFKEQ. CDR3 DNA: TGTGCCAGCAGAGTGGGACTAGCGGCTTACAATGAGCAGTTCTTC. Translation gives CASRVGLAAYNEQFF.

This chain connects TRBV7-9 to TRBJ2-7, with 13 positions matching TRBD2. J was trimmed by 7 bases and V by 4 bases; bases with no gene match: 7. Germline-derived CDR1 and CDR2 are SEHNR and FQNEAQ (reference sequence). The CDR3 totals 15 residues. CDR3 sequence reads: CASSSTSGRASEQYF. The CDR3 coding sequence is TGTGCCAGCAGCTCAACTAGCGGGAGGGCGAGTGAGCAGTACTTC.

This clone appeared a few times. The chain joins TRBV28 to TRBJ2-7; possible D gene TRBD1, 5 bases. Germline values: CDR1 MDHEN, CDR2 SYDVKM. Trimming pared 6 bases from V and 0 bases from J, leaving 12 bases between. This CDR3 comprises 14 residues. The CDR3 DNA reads TGTGCCAGCAGAGCCAGGGCCAACTCCTACGAGCAGTACTTC. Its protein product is CASRARANSYEQYF.

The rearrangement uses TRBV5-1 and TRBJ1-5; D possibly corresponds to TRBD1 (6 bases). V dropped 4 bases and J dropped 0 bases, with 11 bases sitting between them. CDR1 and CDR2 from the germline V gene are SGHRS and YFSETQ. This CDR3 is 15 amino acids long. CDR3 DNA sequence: TGCGCCAGCAGCGCGGACAGCTATAGCAATCAGCCCCAGCATTTT. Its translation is CASSADSYSNQPQHF.

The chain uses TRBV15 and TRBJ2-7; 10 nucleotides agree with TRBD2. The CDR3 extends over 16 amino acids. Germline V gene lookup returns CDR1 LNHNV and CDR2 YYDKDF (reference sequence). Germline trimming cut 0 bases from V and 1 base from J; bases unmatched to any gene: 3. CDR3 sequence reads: CATSRELAGVSYEQYF. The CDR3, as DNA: TGTGCCACCAGCAGAGAGCTAGCGGGAGTGTCCTACGAGCAGTACTTC.

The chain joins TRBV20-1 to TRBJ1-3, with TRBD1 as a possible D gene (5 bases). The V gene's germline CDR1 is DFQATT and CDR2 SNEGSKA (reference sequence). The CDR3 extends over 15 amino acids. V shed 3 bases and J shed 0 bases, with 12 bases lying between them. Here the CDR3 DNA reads TGCAGTGCTAGTCCCACAGGACGCTCTGGAAACACCATATATTTT. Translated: CSASPTGRSGNTIYF.

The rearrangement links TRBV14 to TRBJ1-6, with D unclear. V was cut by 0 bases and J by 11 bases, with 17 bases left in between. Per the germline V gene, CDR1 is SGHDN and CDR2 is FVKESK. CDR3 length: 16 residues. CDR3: CASSQDLSRQTAPLHF. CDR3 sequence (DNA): TGTGCCAGCAGCCAAGATTTGTCGAGACAAACAGCACCCCTCCACTTT. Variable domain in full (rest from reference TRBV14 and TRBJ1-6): EAGVTQFPSHSVIEKGQTVTLRCDPISGHDNLYWYRRVMGKEIKFLLHFVKESKQDESGMPNNRFLAERTGGTYSTLKVQPAELEDSGVYFCASSQDLSRQTAPLHFGNGTRLTVT.

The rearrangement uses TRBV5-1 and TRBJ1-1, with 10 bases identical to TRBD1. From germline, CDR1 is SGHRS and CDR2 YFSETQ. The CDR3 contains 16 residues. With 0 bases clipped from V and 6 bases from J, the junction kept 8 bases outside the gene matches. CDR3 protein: CASSLVGTGVSAEAFF. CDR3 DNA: TGCGCCAGCAGCTTGGTCGGGACAGGGGTTAGCGCTGAAGCTTTCTTT.

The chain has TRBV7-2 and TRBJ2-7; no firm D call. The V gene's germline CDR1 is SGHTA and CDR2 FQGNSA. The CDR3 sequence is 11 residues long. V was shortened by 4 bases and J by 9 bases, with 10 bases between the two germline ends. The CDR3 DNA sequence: TGTGCCAGCAGCTCCGGTCTCGGGCAGTACTTC. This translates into CASSSGLGQYF.

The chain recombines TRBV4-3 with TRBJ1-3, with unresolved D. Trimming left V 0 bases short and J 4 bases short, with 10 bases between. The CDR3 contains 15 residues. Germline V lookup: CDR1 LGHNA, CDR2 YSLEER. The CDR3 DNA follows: TGCGCCAGCAGCCAAGAAGCCGGGTTAGGAAACACCATATATTTT. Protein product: CASSQEAGLGNTIYF.

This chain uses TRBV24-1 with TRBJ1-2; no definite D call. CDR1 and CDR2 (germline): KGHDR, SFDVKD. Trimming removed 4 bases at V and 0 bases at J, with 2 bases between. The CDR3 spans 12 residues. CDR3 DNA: TGTGCCACCAGTGACACTAACTATGGCTACACCTTC. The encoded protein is CATSDTNYGYTF.